Shown below are 7 T cell receptor beta chains from a single sample sequenced in a study of blood T cells in healthy people across ages. A second PCR of 7 to 11 cycles used a sample-barcoded 5' primer and a J-beta primer mix. Using its own MiXCR run on the 5' RACE reads, TCRdb lists one record per CDR3 protein. Found here are 700,000 or so distinct CDR3 sequences, 35% to 50% of them singletons; the top ten hold around 30%. Material for sequencing was blood. The receptor set was obtained from a man of 80 years or more in good health.

This clonotype came up a few times. The rearrangement uses TRBV12-3 or TRBV12-4 and TRBJ2-2; D is uncertain. The CDR3 is 14 residues long. The ends were cut back, 2 bases at V and 5 bases at J, with 9 bases in the middle. The CDR3 loop is CASSLHQSTGELFF. Here the CDR3 DNA reads TGTGCCAGCAGTTTACACCAGTCGACCGGGGAGCTGTTTTTT.

The rearrangement uses TRBV15 and TRBJ1-6; 8 nucleotides agree with TRBD1. From germline, CDR1 is LNHNV and CDR2 YYDKDF (reference sequence). Trimming cost V 1 base and J 8 bases; bases outside gene matches: 1. The CDR3 consists of 14 residues. The CDR3 spells CATSRGQGYSPLHF. CDR3 DNA: TGTGCCACCAGCAGAGGACAGGGGTATTCACCCCTCCACTTT. Drawing the rest from reference TRBV15 and TRBJ1-6, the complete variable domain is DAMVIQNPRYQVTQFGKPVTLSCSQTLNHNVMYWYQQKSSQAPKLLFHYYDKDFNNEADTPDNFQSRRPNTSFCFLDIRSPGLGDTAMYLCATSRGQGYSPLHFGNGTRLTVT.

The rearrangement joins TRBV7-8 to TRBJ2-3; possible D gene TRBD1, 5 bases. Germline V gives CDR1 SGHVS, CDR2 FQNEAQ. This CDR3 is built from 15 residues. The V gene lost 0 bases and the J gene lost 0 bases, with 7 bases spanning the gap. The CDR3 loop reads CASSLAQGSTDTQYF. For the CDR3, the DNA is TGTGCCAGCAGCTTAGCGCAGGGTAGCACAGATACGCAGTATTTT.

V and J are TRBV25-1 and TRBJ1-2; D may be TRBD1 (6 bases). Per germline, CDR1 MGHDK and CDR2 SYGVNS. The length of the CDR3 is 16 residues. V was cut by 1 base and J by 2 bases, with 14 bases left in between. CDR3 loop: CASSEWAGETNYGYTF. As DNA, the CDR3 is TGTGCCAGCAGTGAATGGGCAGGGGAGACCAACTATGGCTACACCTTC.

This sequence joins TRBV5-1 and TRBJ2-7; D is perhaps TRBD1 (5 bases). The V gene's germline CDR1 is SGHRS and CDR2 YFSETQ. CDR3 length: 14 residues. Deletions cut 0 bases from V and 2 bases from J, with 9 bases between. The CDR3 reads CASSLVQDAYEQYF. The DNA for the CDR3 is TGCGCCAGCAGCTTGGTACAGGACGCCTACGAGCAGTACTTC.

The chain couples TRBV7-2 to TRBJ2-4, with D perhaps matching TRBD1 or TRBD2 (5 bases each). The assigned J gene may be wrong: the sequence end matches TRBJ2-5 better. The CDR3 has 15 amino acids. The germline CDR1 and CDR2 sequences are SGHTA and FQGNSA. In DNA, the CDR3 is TGTGCCAGCAGCTTAGTGGGGGTGACTAACGAGACCCAGTACTTC. As protein: CASSLVGVTNETQYF.

Concerning this clonotype: This may come from a read error, since a much larger clone is one base off. The chain couples TRBV29-1 to TRBJ2-3; unclear D gene. The CDR3 loop spans 14 amino acids. CDR1 is SQVTM, CDR2 ANQGSEA, per germline. The CDR3 coding sequence is TGCAGCGTTGTGGTCGGAGTAAGCACAGATACGCGGTATTTT. The encoded protein is CSVVVGVSTDTRYF.